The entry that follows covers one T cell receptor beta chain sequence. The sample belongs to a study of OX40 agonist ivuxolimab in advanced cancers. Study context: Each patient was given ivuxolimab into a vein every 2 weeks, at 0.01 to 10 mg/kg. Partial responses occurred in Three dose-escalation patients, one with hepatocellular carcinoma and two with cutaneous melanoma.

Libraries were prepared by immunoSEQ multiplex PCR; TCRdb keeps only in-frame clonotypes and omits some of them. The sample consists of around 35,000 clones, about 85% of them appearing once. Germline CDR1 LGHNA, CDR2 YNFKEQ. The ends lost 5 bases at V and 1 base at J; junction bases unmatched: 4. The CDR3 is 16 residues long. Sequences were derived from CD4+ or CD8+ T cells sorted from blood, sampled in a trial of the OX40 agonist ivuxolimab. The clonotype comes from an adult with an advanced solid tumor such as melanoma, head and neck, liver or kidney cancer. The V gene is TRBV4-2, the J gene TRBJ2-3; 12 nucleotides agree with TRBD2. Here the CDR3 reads CASSIRLAGGTDTQYF. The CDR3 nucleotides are TGTGCCAGCAGCATCCGACTAGCGGGGGGCACAGATACGCAGTATTTT.